Following are 8 T cell receptor beta chains from one sample sequenced in a study of early T cells in non-severe SARS-CoV-2 infection. TCRdb analysed the 5' RACE reads with MiXCR anew, one entry per CDR3 protein. The sample yields tens of thousands of distinct CDR3 sequences, approximately 5.3% seen once. Sample: whole blood. Receptors originate from an adult who was a healthcare worker with PCR-confirmed SARS-CoV-2 infection or an uninfected control (not recorded which).

This clonotype has a count of ten or more. The chain has TRBV20-1 and TRBJ2-1; possible D gene TRBD2, 5 bases. From germline, CDR1 is DFQATT and CDR2 SNEGSKA (reference sequence). Between the trimmed V and J ends, which lost 2 bases and 3 bases, there was a span of 23 bases. The CDR3 covers 18 residues. The CDR3 nucleotides are TGCAGTGCTAGACCCCTCTTGCGGACGGGATACGGCTACAATGAGCAGTTCTTC. Translating it yields CSARPLLRTGYGYNEQFF.

This clonotype was picked up many times. This sequence joins TRBV28 and TRBJ2-7; tentatively, D is TRBD1 or TRBD2 (5 bases each). The CDR3 has 15 residues. V shed 1 base and J shed 4 bases, with 14 bases lying between them. Germline CDR1 MDHEN, CDR2 SYDVKM. CDR3: CASSLSGLTQYEQYF. Here the CDR3 DNA reads TGTGCCAGCAGTTTATCGGGGCTGACCCAATACGAGCAGTACTTC.

A remark on this clonotype: This may come from a read error, since a much larger clone is one base off. The V call is TRBV12-3 or TRBV12-4, the J call TRBJ2-7; D remains ambiguous. The CDR3 consists of 13 residues. V lost 1 base and J lost 0, with 4 bases in between. The CDR3 sequence is CASSLGVSYEQYF. In DNA form, the CDR3 reads TGTGCCAGCAGTTTAGGGGTCTCCTACGAGCAGTACTTC.

This clonotype occurred many times. This sequence joins TRBV10-3 and TRBJ2-1; 10 nucleotides agree with TRBD2. In germline, CDR1 is ENHRY, CDR2 SYGVKD. The CDR3 totals 17 residues. V lost 6 bases and J lost 8; bases outside the gene matches: 16. CDR3 DNA sequence: TGTGCCATCAGCCCCGGGACTAGCGTCTCGGAGAGGTATGAGCAGTTCTTC. Translating it yields CAISPGTSVSERYEQFF.

This clonotype appeared many times. The genes are TRBV7-6 and TRBJ2-5; possibly TRBD2 for D (5 bases). V was shortened by 1 base and J by 5 bases, with 8 bases between the two germline ends. The germline CDR1 and CDR2 sequences are SGHVS and FNYEAQ. CDR3 length: 13 amino acids. CDR3 in DNA: TGTGCCAGCAGCTTAGGAGGGTTGGAGACCCAGTACTTC. This encodes CASSLGGLETQYF. The full variable domain, its missing parts supplied by reference TRBV7-6 and TRBJ2-5, is GAGVSQSPRYKVTKRGQDVALRCDPISGHVSLYWYRQALGQGPEFLTYFNYEAQQDKSGLPNDRFSAERPEGSISTLTIQRTEQRDSAMYRCASSLGGLETQYFGPGTRLLVL.

This clonotype was found many times. The V and J genes are TRBV20-1 and TRBJ2-1; TRBD2 matches 10 bases. Germline values: CDR1 DFQATT, CDR2 SNEGSKA (reference sequence). With V trimmed by 5 bases and J by 6 bases, 7 bases remained unmatched. The CDR3 extends over 14 amino acids. The CDR3 protein is CSARKGLAPNEQFF. The CDR3 DNA is TGCAGTGCTCGAAAGGGACTAGCGCCCAATGAGCAGTTCTTC.

This clonotype qualifies as medium-sized. The chain joins TRBV6-5 to TRBJ2-1; D tentatively reads TRBD1 or TRBD2 (5 bases each). V lost 6 bases, J lost 10 bases, and 16 bases lay in between. This CDR3 spans 13 amino acids. CDR1 and CDR2 (germline): MNHEY, SVGAGI. The CDR3 DNA is TGTGCCAGCAGGGTCCCATCCGGGGACGAGCAGTTCTTC. Translation: CASRVPSGDEQFF.

This chain uses TRBV7-3 with TRBJ2-1; the D gene is possibly TRBD2 (5 bases). The CDR3 is made up of 15 amino acids. Trimming removed 2 bases from V and 2 bases from J, with 10 bases in between. CDR1 and CDR2 (germline): SGHTA, FQGTGA. The CDR3 spells CASSLLVATYNEQFF. CDR3 DNA sequence: TGTGCCAGCAGCTTATTAGTAGCGACCTACAATGAGCAGTTCTTC. Looking up the rest from reference TRBV7-3 and TRBJ2-1 gives the full variable domain: GAGVSQTPSNKVTEKGKYVELRCDPISGHTALYWYRQSLGQGPEFLIYFQGTGAADDSGLPNDRFFAVRPEGSVSTLKIQRTERGDSAVYLCASSLLVATYNEQFFGPGTRLTVL.